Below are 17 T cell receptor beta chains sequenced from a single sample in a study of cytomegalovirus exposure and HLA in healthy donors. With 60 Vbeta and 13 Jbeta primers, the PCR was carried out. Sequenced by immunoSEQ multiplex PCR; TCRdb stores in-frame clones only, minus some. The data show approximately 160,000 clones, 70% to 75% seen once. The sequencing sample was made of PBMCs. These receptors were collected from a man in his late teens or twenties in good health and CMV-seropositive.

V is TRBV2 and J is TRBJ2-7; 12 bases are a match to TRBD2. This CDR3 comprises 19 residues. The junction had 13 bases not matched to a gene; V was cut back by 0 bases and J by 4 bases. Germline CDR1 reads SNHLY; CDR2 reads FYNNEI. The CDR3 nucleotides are TGTGCCAGCAGTGAAGCCATAACTCGGACTAGCGGGGCCGTTTACGAGCAGTACGTC. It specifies CASSEAITRTSGAVYEQYV.

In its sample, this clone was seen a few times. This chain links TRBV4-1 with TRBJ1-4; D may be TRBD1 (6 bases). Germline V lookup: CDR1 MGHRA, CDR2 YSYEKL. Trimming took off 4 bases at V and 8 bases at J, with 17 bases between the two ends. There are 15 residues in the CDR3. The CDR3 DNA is TGCGCCAGCAGCCGTAACTTCGGACAGACAGAAAAACTGTTTTTT. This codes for CASSRNFGQTEKLFF.

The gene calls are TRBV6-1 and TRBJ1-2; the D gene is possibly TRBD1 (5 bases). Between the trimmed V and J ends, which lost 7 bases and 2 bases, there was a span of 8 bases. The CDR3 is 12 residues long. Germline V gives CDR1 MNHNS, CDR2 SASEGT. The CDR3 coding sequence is TGTGCCAGCACCAGACAGAACTATGGCTACACCTTC. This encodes CASTRQNYGYTF.

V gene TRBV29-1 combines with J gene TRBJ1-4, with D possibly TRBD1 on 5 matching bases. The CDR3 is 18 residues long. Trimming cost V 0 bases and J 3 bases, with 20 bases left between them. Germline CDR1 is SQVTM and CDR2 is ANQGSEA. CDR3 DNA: TGCAGCGTTGAAGATGGGCAGGACGAAGGGGCGGCTAATGAAAAACTGTTTTTT. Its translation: CSVEDGQDEGAANEKLFF. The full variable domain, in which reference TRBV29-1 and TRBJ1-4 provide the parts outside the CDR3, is SAVISQKPSRDICQRGTSLTIQCQVDSQVTMMFWYRQQPGQSLTLIATANQGSEATYESGFVIDKFPISRPNLTFSTLTVSNMSPEDSSIYLCSVEDGQDEGAANEKLFFGSGTQLSVL.

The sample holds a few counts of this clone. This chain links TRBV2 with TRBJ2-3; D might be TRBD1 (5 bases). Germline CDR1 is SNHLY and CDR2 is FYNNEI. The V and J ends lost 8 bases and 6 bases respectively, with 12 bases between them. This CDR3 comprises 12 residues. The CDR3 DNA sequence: TGTGCCAGCGACGAAGGGGTGGATACGCAGTATTTT. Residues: CASDEGVDTQYF.

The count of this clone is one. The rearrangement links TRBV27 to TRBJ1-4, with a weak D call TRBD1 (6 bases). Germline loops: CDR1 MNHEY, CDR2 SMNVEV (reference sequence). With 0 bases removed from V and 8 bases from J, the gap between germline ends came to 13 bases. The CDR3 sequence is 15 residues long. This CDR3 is CASSLSRGGGEKLFF. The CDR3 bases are TGTGCCAGCAGTTTATCGCGGGGGGGCGGAGAAAAACTGTTTTTT.

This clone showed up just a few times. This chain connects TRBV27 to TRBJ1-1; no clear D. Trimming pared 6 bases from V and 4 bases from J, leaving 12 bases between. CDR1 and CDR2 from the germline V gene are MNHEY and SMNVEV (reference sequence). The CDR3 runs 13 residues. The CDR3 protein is CASSYRGSTEAFF. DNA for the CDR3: TGTGCCAGCAGCTACCGGGGATCCACTGAAGCTTTCTTT.

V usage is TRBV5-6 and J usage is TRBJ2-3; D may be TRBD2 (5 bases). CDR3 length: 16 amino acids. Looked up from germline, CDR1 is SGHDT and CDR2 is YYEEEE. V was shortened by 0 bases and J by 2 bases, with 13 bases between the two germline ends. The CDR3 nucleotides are TGTGCCAGCAGCTTGGCCAATGGCGGGTTCACAGATACGCAGTATTTT. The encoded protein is CASSLANGGFTDTQYF.

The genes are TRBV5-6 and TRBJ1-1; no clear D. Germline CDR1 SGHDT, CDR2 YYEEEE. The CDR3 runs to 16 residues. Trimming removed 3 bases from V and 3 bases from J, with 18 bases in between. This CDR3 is CASSYYISRVDTEAFF. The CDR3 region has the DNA TGTGCCAGCAGCTATTATATTTCGAGGGTTGACACTGAAGCTTTCTTT.

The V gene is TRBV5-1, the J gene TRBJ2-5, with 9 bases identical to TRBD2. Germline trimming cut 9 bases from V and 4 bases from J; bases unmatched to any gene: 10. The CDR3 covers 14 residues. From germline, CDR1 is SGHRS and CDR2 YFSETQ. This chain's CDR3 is CATAAGGPGETQYF. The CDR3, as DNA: TGCGCCACCGCGGCGGGGGGGCCGGGAGAGACCCAGTACTTC.

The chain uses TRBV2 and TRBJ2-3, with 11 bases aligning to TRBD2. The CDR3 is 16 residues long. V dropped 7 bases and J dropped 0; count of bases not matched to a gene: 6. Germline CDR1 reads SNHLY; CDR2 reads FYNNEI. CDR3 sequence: CASTSGGLTSTDTQYF. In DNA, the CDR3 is TGTGCCAGCACTAGCGGGGGGCTTACTAGCACAGATACGCAGTATTTT.

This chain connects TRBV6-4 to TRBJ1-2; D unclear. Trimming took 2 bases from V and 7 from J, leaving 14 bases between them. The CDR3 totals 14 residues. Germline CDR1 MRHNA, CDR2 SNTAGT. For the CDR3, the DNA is TGTGCCAGCAGTGACCAGACCCGCGGGAGTGGCTACACCTTC. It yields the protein CASSDQTRGSGYTF.

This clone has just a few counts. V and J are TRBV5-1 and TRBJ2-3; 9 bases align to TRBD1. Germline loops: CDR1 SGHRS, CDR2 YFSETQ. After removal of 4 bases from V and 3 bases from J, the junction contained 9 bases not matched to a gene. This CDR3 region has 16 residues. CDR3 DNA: TGCGCCAGCAGCGGAACAGGGGGCGCTTTGACAGATACGCAGTATTTT. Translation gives CASSGTGGALTDTQYF.

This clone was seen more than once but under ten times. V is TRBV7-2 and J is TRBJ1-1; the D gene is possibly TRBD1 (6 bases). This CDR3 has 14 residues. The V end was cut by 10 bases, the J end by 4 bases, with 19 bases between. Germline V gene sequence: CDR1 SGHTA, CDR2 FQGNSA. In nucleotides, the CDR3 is TGTGCCACGGTTCGGGACATTGTGGGCACTGAAGCTTTCTTT. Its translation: CATVRDIVGTEAFF. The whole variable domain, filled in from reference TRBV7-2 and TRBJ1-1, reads GAGVSQSPSNKVTEKGKDVELRCDPISGHTALYWYRQSLGQGLEFLIYFQGNSAPDKSGLPSDRFSAERTGGSVSTLTIQRTQQEDSAVYLCATVRDIVGTEAFFGQGTRLTVV.

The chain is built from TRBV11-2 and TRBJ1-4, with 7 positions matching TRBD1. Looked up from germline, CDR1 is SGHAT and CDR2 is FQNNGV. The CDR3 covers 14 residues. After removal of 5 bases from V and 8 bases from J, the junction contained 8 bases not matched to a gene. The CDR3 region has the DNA TGTGCCAGCAGCAAAGGTACAGGGGACGAAAAACTGTTTTTT. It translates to CASSKGTGDEKLFF.

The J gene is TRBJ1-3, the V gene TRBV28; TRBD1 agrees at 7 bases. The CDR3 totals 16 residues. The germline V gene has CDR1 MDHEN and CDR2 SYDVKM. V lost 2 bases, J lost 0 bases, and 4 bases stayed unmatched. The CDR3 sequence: CASSLTGAPSGNTIYF. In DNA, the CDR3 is TGTGCCAGCAGTTTAACAGGGGCGCCCTCTGGAAACACCATATATTTT. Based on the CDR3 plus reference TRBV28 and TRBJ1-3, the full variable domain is DVKVTQSSRYLVKRTGEKVFLECVQDMDHENMFWYRQDPGLGLRLIYFSYDVKMKEKGDIPEGYSVSREKKERFSLILESASTNQTSMYLCASSLTGAPSGNTIYFGEGSWLTVV.

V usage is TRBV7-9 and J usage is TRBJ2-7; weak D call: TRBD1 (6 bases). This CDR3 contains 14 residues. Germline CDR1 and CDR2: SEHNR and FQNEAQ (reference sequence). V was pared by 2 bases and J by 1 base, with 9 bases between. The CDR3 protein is CASSLPDRSYEQYV. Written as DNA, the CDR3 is TGTGCCAGCAGCTTACCGGACAGATCCTACGAGCAGTACGTC.